Detailed here is one T cell receptor beta chain. The germline CDR1 and CDR2 sequences are SGHVS and FNYEAQ. Losses at the gene ends were 1 base for V and 12 bases for J; bases not matched to a gene: 3. This CDR3 comprises 14 residues. The source of the sample is a study of blood T cell repertoires in COVID-19. About the research overall: PBMCs, B-cell-depleted T cells, or T cells were the source of the cDNA or gDNA that made up the material.

The protocol was immunoSEQ multiplex PCR, while the TCRdb copy is restricted to in-frame clones and leaves out a portion. Among approximately 180,000 clones listed, about 90% were seen once. This clonotype was sampled from a human donor with acute COVID-19. The donor label of this sample is uncertain. The genes are TRBV7-6 and TRBJ2-1, with 13 positions matching TRBD2. The sequenced sample was PBMCs or T cells enriched from blood (not recorded which). This CDR3 is CASSLGTSGGVQFF. In DNA, the CDR3 is TGTGCCAGCAGCTTAGGGACTAGCGGGGGTGTGCAGTTCTTC.